Below are 16 T cell receptor beta chains sequenced from a single sample in a study of CD8+CD57+ T cells in acquired aplastic anemia (dated by TCRdb to about 2018). Sequenced using an Illumina HiSeq 2000. Genomic DNA served as template for TCR beta VDJ combination and CDR3 sequence profiling. TCRdb cleaned the public reads at Q25 with fastp, built clones with MiXCR and kept in-frame beta chains. Identical CDR3 proteins give one entry, which carries the most common genes and DNA. In this sample the table shows under 200,000 distinct CDR3 sequences, 70% to 75% of which occur a single time. The ten largest clones represent 40% to 55% of the sample. Expansion of CD8+CD57+ cells had been shown by flow cytometry in the patients chosen for sequencing. The sequenced sample was sorted CD4+, CD8+, or CD8+CD57+ T cells (not recorded which) from PBMCs. Source of these receptors: a human donor with aplastic anemia.

The chain is built from TRBV5-1 and TRBJ2-7; D not resolved. The CDR3 length is 14 residues. Germline-derived CDR1 and CDR2 are SGHRS and YFSETQ. V lost 0 bases, J lost 3 bases, and 10 bases lay in between. CDR3 bases: TGCGCCAGCAGCTTGGCCCATGGCGGCTACGAGCAGTACTTC. Its protein is CASSLAHGGYEQYF.

This chain connects TRBV2 to TRBJ1-6; 8 nucleotides agree with TRBD1. The germline CDR1 and CDR2 sequences are SNHLY and FYNNEI. The CDR3 loop spans 12 amino acids. V dropped 6 bases and J dropped 11; count of bases not matched to a gene: 3. The CDR3 nucleotides read TGTGCCAGCAGGGGGACAGGTACACCCCTCCACTTT. Translation gives CASRGTGTPLHF.

The gene calls are TRBV19 and TRBJ2-1; no firm D call. Between the trimmed V and J ends, which lost 5 bases and 10 bases, there was a span of 9 bases. The CDR3 is made up of 11 amino acids. Germline V gene lookup returns CDR1 LNHDA and CDR2 SQIVND (reference sequence). CDR3 protein: CASSPGWEQFF. Written as DNA, the CDR3 is TGTGCCAGTAGTCCCGGGTGGGAGCAGTTCTTC.

The V gene is TRBV2, the J gene TRBJ2-7; D call uncertain. The length of the CDR3 is 11 residues. The germline V gene has CDR1 SNHLY and CDR2 FYNNEI. V gave up 8 bases and J gave up 6 bases, with 11 bases separating them. The CDR3 DNA reads as TGTGCCAGCGAATACAGTCTCGAGCAGTACTTC. This encodes CASEYSLEQYF.

This chain uses TRBV7-6 with TRBJ2-3; the D is unclear. The germline V gene encodes CDR1 SGHVS and CDR2 FNYEAQ. The germline V and J ends were trimmed by 6 bases and 2 bases, with 9 bases remaining between them. This CDR3 spans 13 amino acids. CDR3 amino acids: CASRISNTDTQYF. CDR3 sequence (DNA): TGTGCCAGCAGGATATCAAACACAGATACGCAGTATTTT. The complete variable domain, with remaining parts taken from reference TRBV7-6 and TRBJ2-3, reads GAGVSQSPRYKVTKRGQDVALRCDPISGHVSLYWYRQALGQGPEFLTYFNYEAQQDKSGLPNDRFSAERPEGSISTLTIQRTEQRDSAMYRCASRISNTDTQYFGPGTRLTVL.

The rearrangement links TRBV7-3 to TRBJ2-5; possible D gene TRBD2, 5 bases. The CDR3 has 15 residues. The V gene lost 1 base and the J gene lost 3 bases, with 12 bases spanning the gap. CDR1 is SGHTA, CDR2 FQGTGA, per germline. CDR3 nucleotide sequence: TGTGCCAGCAGCTTAAGCGGGCCATGGAAAGAGACCCAGTACTTC. It is translated as CASSLSGPWKETQYF.

This chain connects TRBV24-1 to TRBJ1-2, with a possible D match to TRBD1 (5 bases). V was shortened by 2 bases and J by 3 bases, with 6 bases between the two germline ends. The CDR3 covers 13 residues. Germline V gives CDR1 KGHDR, CDR2 SFDVKD. Written as DNA, the CDR3 is TGTGCCACCAGTGATTCAGGGTACTATGGCTACACCTTC. It is translated as CATSDSGYYGYTF.

V gene TRBV27 combines with J gene TRBJ2-5; D is undetermined. Looked up from germline, CDR1 is MNHEY and CDR2 is SMNVEV (reference sequence). The ends were cut back, 2 bases at V and 3 bases at J, with 13 bases in the middle. The CDR3 has 15 amino acids. The CDR3 bases are TGTGCCAGCAGTTTAAGTTACAGTGAAGAAGAGACCCAGTACTTC. Translation: CASSLSYSEEETQYF.

The J gene is TRBJ2-3, the V gene TRBV7-2, with unresolved D. Looked up from germline, CDR1 is SGHTA and CDR2 is FQGNSA. The CDR3 has 16 residues. Trimming removed 1 base from V and 2 bases from J, with 13 bases in between. Here the CDR3 reads CASSLETTATTDTQYF. CDR3 coding DNA: TGTGCCAGCAGCTTAGAGACAACAGCGACCACAGATACGCAGTATTTT.

This clonotype was found once. V gene TRBV20-1 combines with J gene TRBJ2-2, with 12 positions matching TRBD2. The CDR3 runs 16 residues. The V and J ends lost 1 base and 3 bases, in that order; junction bases with no gene match: 3. Germline V gene lookup returns CDR1 DFQATT and CDR2 SNEGSKA (reference sequence). CDR3 in amino acids: CSARGLAGGDTGELFF. The CDR3 DNA is TGCAGTGCTAGAGGGCTAGCGGGAGGGGACACCGGGGAGCTGTTTTTT.

This chain connects TRBV6-4 to TRBJ2-3; 15 positions match TRBD2. The CDR3 is 16 residues long. J was trimmed by 6 bases and V by 5 bases; bases with no gene match: 6. Germline assignment: CDR1 MRHNA and CDR2 SNTAGT. The CDR3 here is CASSRTSGGERDTQYF. Here the CDR3 DNA reads TGTGCCAGCAGTCGGACTAGCGGGGGGGAGAGGGATACGCAGTATTTT.

This clonotype was seen a single time. One end of the junction does not line up with germline, which may come from a read error. The chain carries TRBV4-1 and TRBJ1-1; D unclear. CDR3 length: 13 amino acids. Germline V gene data show CDR1 as MGHRA and CDR2 as YSYEKL. CDR3 nucleotides: TGCGCCAGCAGCCAGGGCCTGAAAACTGAAGCTTTCTTT. Protein: CASSQGLKTEAFF.

This chain uses TRBV7-8 with TRBJ2-1, with D possibly TRBD2 on 5 matching bases. This CDR3 has 14 residues. The V gene lost 4 bases and the J gene lost 8 bases, with 15 bases spanning the gap. CDR1 SGHVS and CDR2 FQNEAQ come from the germline V gene. The CDR3 DNA reads TGTGCCAGCAGCTCAGTTTTAATCGGGGATGAGCAGTTCTTC. Its translation is CASSSVLIGDEQFF.

The rearrangement links TRBV2 to TRBJ2-6, with D possibly being TRBD2 (6 bases). The V end was cut by 4 bases, the J end by 2 bases, with 12 bases between. The germline gives CDR1 SNHLY, CDR2 FYNNEI. The CDR3 has 16 amino acids. This CDR3 reads CASSVTGTAGANVLTF. In DNA form, the CDR3 reads TGTGCCAGCAGTGTTACCGGGACTGCTGGGGCCAACGTCCTGACTTTC. The full variable domain, with the rest looked up from reference TRBV2 and TRBJ2-6, is EPEVTQTPSHQVTQMGQEVILRCVPISNHLYFYWYRQILGQKVEFLVSFYNNEISEKSEIFDDQFSVERPDGSNFTLKIRSTKLEDSAMYFCASSVTGTAGANVLTFGAGSRLTVL.

Written as DNA, the CDR3 is TGCGCCAGCAGCCAACCCGACAGGGGTTACGAGCAGTACTTC. Its translation is CASSQPDRGYEQYF. The chain employs TRBV4-3 and TRBJ2-7, with 8 bases lining up with TRBD1. Germline trimming cut 2 bases from V and 4 bases from J; bases unmatched to any gene: 4. The CDR3 is made up of 14 amino acids. Looked up from germline, CDR1 is LGHNA and CDR2 is YSLEER.

The chain uses TRBV29-1 and TRBJ1-1, with TRBD1 identical over 11 bases. This CDR3 is built from 14 residues. Germline trimming cut 2 bases from V and 6 bases from J; bases unmatched to any gene: 5. Germline CDR1 is SQVTM and CDR2 is ANQGSEA. The CDR3 is CSVETGQGAAEAFF. The CDR3 DNA follows: TGCAGCGTTGAAACCGGACAGGGGGCGGCTGAAGCTTTCTTT.